This TCR beta chain was found in a study of T-cell memory formation after mild COVID-19 (dated by TCRdb to 2020 to 2023). Turning to the overall study: TCR sequence clusters from the two donors were found to be largely donor specific. Longitudinal TCRalpha and TCRbeta repertoire sequencing tracked T-cell clones expanding and contracting after mild COVID-19 in a couple of donors. Two young, previously healthy adult volunteers, one female and one male, were included in the cohort. Findings and caveats that apply to the study as a whole: Some responding clones were found in pre-infection memory, which suggests that pre-existing cross-reactive memory T cells took part in the SARS-CoV-2 response. Contracting CD4+ clones appeared mostly in the CM and EM memory subsets, whereas CD8+ clones were enriched in EMRA. SARS-CoV-2 specificity was not confirmed for the second-wave clones peaking on day 37. Clones that contracted from day 15 to 85 showed balanced CD4/CD8 phenotypes, whereas a second wave of clones that expanded from day 15 to 37 leaned towards CD4+. The study covered only two mild cases, and larger cohorts including severe cases with pre-infection samples were considered necessary.

Counted from cysteine to phenylalanine, this CDR3 has 13 amino acids. The kept DNA is CDR3 alone, 39 bases in frame from the first base. CDR1 SGHTA and CDR2 FQGNSA were looked up in the germline V gene. V loses 4 bases, J loses 2 bases, and the germline ends lie 9 bases apart. PBMCs were isolated by Ficoll-Paque density gradient centrifugation. The data were produced on an Illumina NovaSeq 6000. Using 5'RACE with constant-segment primers, TCRalpha and TCRbeta cDNA libraries were constructed, with sample barcodes and unique molecular identifiers added in the process. RNA was extracted from every sample with Trizol reagent. Amplification of the libraries took two PCR steps, and the second step added a second sample barcode plus Illumina TruSeq adapters. The libraries were sequenced on an Illumina NovaSeq using 2 x 150 bp paired-end reads. Processing in the source paper ran as follows. The reads were demultiplexed and collapsed into UMI-guided consensus sequences using migec v1.2.7. Using mixcr v2.1.11, the UMI consensuses were aligned to TRA and TRB V and J templates and assembled into clonotypes. A clonotype was counted as expanded or contracted only when both edgeR and NoisET called the clonotype significant, with the noise models trained on biological replicates. edgeR calls used a false discovery rate-adjusted p below 0.01 and a log2 fold-change threshold of 1. PCA with hierarchical clustering of max-normalized trajectories of the 1000 most abundant clonotypes was used as exploratory dynamics analysis. Each responding clone was given a CD4 or CD8 phenotype based on the CD4+ and CD8+ repertoires, which had been sequenced separately. TCRdb took the public reads, trimmed them with fastp at Q25, ran MiXCR for clone calling and kept in-frame beta chains. Rows are combined by CDR3 protein, so each entry shows the most common genes and DNA. TCRdb's processing, not the study's, gives the V and J calls here. The sample table records tens of thousands of distinct CDR3 sequences; about 7.1% of these occur just once. The top ten clonotypes cover 1.4% to 1.5% of the sample.

Points on this clonotype: Its recognized antigen is unknown. No base quality information exists; no much larger clone differs at one position.

The clonotype originates from a man aged 18-30 years who had mild COVID-19 (a few samples of this study predate the infection). The sample titles of this study are shuffled in the database, so cell type and time point are left out; the donor was told from shared clones. Sequenced material: PBMCs or a T cell subset sorted from them (not recorded which). This sequence uses TRBV7-2 and TRBJ2-7; confidence is insufficient to name the D gene. The CDR3 is CASSSRRAYEQYF. In nucleotides, the sequence is TGTGCCAGCAGCTCGCGACGCGCCTACGAGCAGTACTTC.